This TCR beta chain comes out of a study of Graves' ophthalmopathy and Graves' hyperthyroidism. Findings and caveats of the study: Among expanded thyroid clonotypes above 0.001 frequency, most also occurred in blood.

The length of the CDR3 is 14 residues. V was pared by 0 bases and J by 9 bases, with 11 bases between. Germline CDR1 is MGHRA and CDR2 is YSYEKL. In regard to this clonotype: The antigen is unknown.

Ophthalmopathy cases showed moderate-to-severe activity, scoring CAS ≥3 and NOSPECS ≥4, with duration under 3 months. Someone took the PBMCs out of 10 ml of fresh peripheral blood. Investigators amplified TCR beta CDR3 regions from RNA transcripts. The authors performed first-round RT-PCR with HTBI primers and then a second-round multiplex PCR. From the multiplex PCR reads, TCRdb called clonotypes with MiXCR, one entry per CDR3 protein. The sample lists 200,000 to 250,000 distinct CDR3 sequences, around 50% occurring once. The sequence was obtained from an adult man with Graves' ophthalmopathy. J is TRBJ2-2 and V is TRBV4-1; D unresolved. Sequenced material: peripheral blood. DNA of the CDR3: TGCGCCAGCAGCCAAGATCTCAGGCCTCGGGAGCTGTTTTTT. Translated, it gives CASSQDLRPRELFF.